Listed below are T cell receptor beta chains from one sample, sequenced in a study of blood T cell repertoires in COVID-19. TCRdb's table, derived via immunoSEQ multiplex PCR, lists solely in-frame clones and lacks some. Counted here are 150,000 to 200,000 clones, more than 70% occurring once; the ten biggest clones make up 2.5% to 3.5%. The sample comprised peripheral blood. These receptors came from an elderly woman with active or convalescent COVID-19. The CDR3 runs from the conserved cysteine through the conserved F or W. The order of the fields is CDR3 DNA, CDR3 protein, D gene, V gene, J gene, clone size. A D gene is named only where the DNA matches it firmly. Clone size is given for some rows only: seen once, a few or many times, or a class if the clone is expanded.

TGTGCCAGCACTCCGATGAGGGCAGGGAACACTGAAGCTTTCTTT	CASTPMRAGNTEAFF	NA	TRBV7-2	TRBJ1-1	few
TGTGCCAGTAGTCAGGCGGGACAGGTTAACACTGAAGCTTTCTTT	CASSQAGQVNTEAFF	TRBD1	TRBV19	TRBJ1-1	once
TGTGCCAGCAGCTTATCGACAGGGGGGACCGGGGAGCTGTTTTTT	CASSLSTGGTGELFF	TRBD1	TRBV7-2	TRBJ2-2	NA
TGCGCCAGCAGCTTGGCGGGGGGGTCCCAATACACAGATACGCAGTATTTT	CASSLAGGSQYTDTQYF	TRBD2	TRBV5-1	TRBJ2-3	once
TGTGCCAGCAGCCCTGGGACAGGCCTATCCTACGAGCAGTACTTC	CASSPGTGLSYEQYF	TRBD1	TRBV7-2	TRBJ2-7	NA
TGTGCCAGTAGCGGGCGCGGGTCGGGGAATGGTAATTCACCCCTCCACTTT	CASSGRGSGNGNSPLHF	NA	TRBV19	TRBJ1-6	NA
TGTGCCACATTAGGCGACAGGGCGGGACAAAATGAGCAGTTCTTC	CATLGDRAGQNEQFF	NA	TRBV19	TRBJ2-1	NA
TGTGCCAGCAGTGAGTTGAGGATTAAGGAGCAGTACTTC	CASSELRIKEQYF	NA	TRBV6-1	TRBJ2-7	NA
TGCGCCAGCAGCTCCGGGGACAGGGTGGGGACTGAAGCTTTCTTT	CASSSGDRVGTEAFF	TRBD1	TRBV4-1	TRBJ1-1	once
TGCGCCAGCAGCCGAGAAAGCGGGGGGAAACAAGAGACCCAGTACTTC	CASSRESGGKQETQYF	TRBD2	TRBV5-1	TRBJ2-5	NA
TGCGCCAGCAGCTTTTCGGCGGGAGGGACCGGGGAGCTGTTTTTT	CASSFSAGGTGELFF	TRBD2	TRBV5-1	TRBJ2-2	NA
TGTGCCAGCAGTTACTCCACTGATCAGCCCCAGCATTTT	CASSYSTDQPQHF	NA	TRBV6-6	TRBJ1-5	NA
TGCGCCAGCAGCCCCCGGGGGGCGCAAGAGACCCAGTACTTC	CASSPRGAQETQYF	NA	TRBV4-3	TRBJ2-5	once
TGTGCCAGCAGCTTAGACAGGGTCGAGACAGATACGCAGTATTTT	CASSLDRVETDTQYF	TRBD1	TRBV5-4	TRBJ2-3	once
TGTGCCAGCAGTTACTTGGACAGGGCCACTGAAGCTTTCTTT	CASSYLDRATEAFF	TRBD1	TRBV6-5	TRBJ1-1	NA
TGCGCCAGCAGCCAAGTCGGACAGGGATACGAGCAGTACTTC	CASSQVGQGYEQYF	TRBD1	TRBV4-3	TRBJ2-7	NA
TGTGCCAGCAGCCAAAGACAGGCGAGCTCCTACAATGAGCAGTTCTTC	CASSQRQASSYNEQFF	NA	TRBV3-1/TRBV3-2	TRBJ2-1	NA
TGTGCCAGCAGCGTAATGGTCTTGAGGGGGTCGTACAATGAGCAGTTCTTC	CASSVMVLRGSYNEQFF	NA	TRBV7-2	TRBJ2-1	NA
TGTGCCAGCAGTCTAGGGGTCAGAAATTCACCCCTCCACTTT	CASSLGVRNSPLHF	NA	TRBV28	TRBJ1-6	NA
TGTGCCAGTAGGCCGGGACAGGGGGCGCGGAGCACTGAAGCTTTCTTT	CASRPGQGARSTEAFF	TRBD1	TRBV19	TRBJ1-1	NA
TGTGCCAGCAGTTACGACAGGGAGACCCAGTACTTC	CASSYDRETQYF	NA	TRBV6-2/TRBV6-3	TRBJ2-5	NA
TGTGCCAGTAGTATAGATCCTTGGATCAGGGGGAATGAAAAACTGTTTTTT	CASSIDPWIRGNEKLFF	TRBD1	TRBV19	TRBJ1-4	NA
TGTGCCATCAGTGAGGCCCCGGGACAGGGGTTGTCTAATGAAAAACTGTTTTTT	CAISEAPGQGLSNEKLFF	TRBD1	TRBV10-3	TRBJ1-4	once
TGTGCCAGCAGCTTAGACAGGGTAGGGAACACCGGGGAGCTGTTTTTT	CASSLDRVGNTGELFF	TRBD1	TRBV5-5	TRBJ2-2	NA
TGTGCCATCAGTACAGGGCAAGACTCTGGAAACACCATATATTTT	CAISTGQDSGNTIYF	NA	TRBV10-3	TRBJ1-3	once
TGCGCCAGCAGCTGGAACCCGGGACAGAACACTGAAGCTTTCTTT	CASSWNPGQNTEAFF	NA	TRBV5-1	TRBJ1-1	NA
TGTGCCAGCAGCCCCGGGACTAGTGAGGAGACCCAGTACTTC	CASSPGTSEETQYF	TRBD2	TRBV7-9	TRBJ2-5	NA
TGTGCCAGCAGCCCCAGGACTGTTGCGGGGGCTTATAGCAATCAGCCCCAGCATTTT	CASSPRTVAGAYSNQPQHF	NA	TRBV5-6	TRBJ1-5	few
TGTGCCAGCAGCTTAGACAGGGAGGATACGCAGTATTTT	CASSLDREDTQYF	TRBD1	TRBV5-8	TRBJ2-3	NA
TGTGCCAGCAGCGCAGTTATAAACTATGGCTACACCTTC	CASSAVINYGYTF	NA	TRBV25-1	TRBJ1-2	once
TGTGCCAGCAGCCAAGGAGGCGGGGAGCTGTTTTTT	CASSQGGGELFF	NA	TRBV14	TRBJ2-2	NA
TGTGCCTGGAGCCGGGGAACGCGGATTTACACCTTC	CAWSRGTRIYTF	NA	TRBV30	TRBJ1-2	NA
TGTGCCAGCAGCTACCCAGGGGGCACTGAAGCTTTCTTT	CASSYPGGTEAFF	TRBD1	TRBV7-2	TRBJ1-1	NA
TGTGCCATCAGTGAGACCGGGACAGTCTATGGCTACACCTTC	CAISETGTVYGYTF	TRBD1	TRBV10-3	TRBJ1-2	NA
TGTGCCAGCTCCCAGGACGGACAGGGGCACTATGGCTACACCTTC	CASSQDGQGHYGYTF	TRBD1	TRBV6-5	TRBJ1-2	few